The 5 T cell receptor beta chains below all came from one sample that was sequenced in a study of T cells in Graves' hyperthyroidism and ophthalmopathy. The CDR3 regions of TCR beta were amplified from RNA transcripts. A set of HTBI primers served as the primers for a first-round RT-PCR of the TCR CDR3. TCRdb re-called the multiplex PCR reads through MiXCR, storing one row per CDR3 protein. Found here are hundreds of thousands of distinct CDR3 sequences, less than 15% of them singletons; the top ten hold roughly 10%. The sample was blood. The receptor source for this set is a woman younger than 35 with Graves' hyperthyroidism.

This clonotype was detected only a few times. Mismatch with germline at one junction end may stem from a read error. The chain employs TRBV3-1 and TRBJ1-1; 7 bases match TRBD1. Germline V gives CDR1 LGHDT, CDR2 YNNKEL (reference sequence). The CDR3 loop spans 14 amino acids. The CDR3 protein is CACSQGTANTEAFF. The CDR3 region has the DNA TGTGCCTGCAGCCAAGGGACAGCCAACACTGAAGCTTTCTTT.

The chain combines TRBV20-1 with TRBJ2-2, with 7 bases identical to TRBD1. Germline CDR1 DFQATT, CDR2 SNEGSKA (reference sequence). The junction had 19 bases not matched to a gene; V was cut back by 8 bases and J by 1 base. The CDR3 extends over 18 amino acids. Here the CDR3 reads CSSPKPQGWEGNTGELFF. DNA for the CDR3: TGCAGTTCTCCCAAGCCACAGGGGTGGGAAGGGAACACCGGGGAGCTGTTTTTT.

V and J are TRBV6-4 and TRBJ2-2; 8 bases map to TRBD1. CDR1 is MRHNA, CDR2 SNTAGT, per germline. With 5 bases clipped from V and 3 bases from J, the junction kept 5 bases outside the gene matches. The CDR3 runs 15 residues. The CDR3 bases are TGTGCCAGCAGTCGGGGGACAGGTTACACCGGGGAGCTGTTTTTT. Translation: CASSRGTGYTGELFF.

In its sample, this clonotype was seen many times. The chain carries TRBV29-1 and TRBJ1-1; D remains unclear. The CDR3 consists of 13 residues. Germline assignment: CDR1 SQVTM and CDR2 ANQGSEA. The V and J ends lost 6 bases and 5 bases respectively, with 16 bases between them. In DNA, the CDR3 is TGCAGCGTCGCCCCGATCGTGGAAACTGAAGCTTTCTTT. As protein: CSVAPIVETEAFF. The entire variable domain, with the rest obtained from reference TRBV29-1 and TRBJ1-1, is as follows: SAVISQKPSRDICQRGTSLTIQCQVDSQVTMMFWYRQQPGQSLTLIATANQGSEATYESGFVIDKFPISRPNLTFSTLTVSNMSPEDSSIYLCSVAPIVETEAFFGQGTRLTVV.

CDR3 sequence reads: CASTPKEAEDGPLHF. As DNA, the CDR3 is TGTGCCAGCACCCCCAAGGAGGCCGAGGATGGGCCCCTCCACTTT. V usage is TRBV2 and J usage is TRBJ1-6, with D hard to call. V lost 7 bases, J lost 13 bases, and 23 bases lay in between. CDR3 length: 15 amino acids. The V gene's germline CDR1 is SNHLY and CDR2 FYNNEI.